This T cell receptor beta chain emerged from a study of blood T cell repertoires in COVID-19. Study-level background: Acute and convalescent COVID-19 specimens originated in the United States, Italy and Spain. T cells, B-cell-depleted T cells, or PBMCs provided the cDNA or gDNA that served as material.

This CDR3 spans 14 amino acids. CDR1 and CDR2 (germline): MDHEN, SYDVKM. Deletions cut 6 bases from V and 4 bases from J, with 15 bases between. As originally analysed: Researchers report that nucleated cell counts were estimated from reference gene primer amplification. The repertoire was sequenced with immunoSEQ multiplex PCR; TCRdb's copy has only in-frame clones and lacks some. For V, J and clone size, that table is used; D and trimming come from the DNA. The table lists 150,000 or so clones, approximately 80% of them singletons. The chain employs TRBV28 and TRBJ1-2; unclear D gene. The receptor was derived from a man aged 55 to 70 with active or convalescent COVID-19. What was sequenced was peripheral blood. As DNA, the CDR3 is TGTGCCAGCAGGGTAGAGGGTTCTGGCTATGGCTACACCTTC. Its translation: CASRVEGSGYGYTF.